The 21 T cell receptor beta chains presented below share a single source sample, sequenced in a study of blood T cell repertoires in COVID-19. The method was immunoSEQ multiplex PCR; TCRdb's version includes in-frame clones alone and lacks a portion of them. Of 150,000 or so clones in the sample, about 87% were seen once. The specimen sequenced was peripheral blood. These receptors were collected from a man at least 80 years old with acute or convalescent COVID-19.

This chain uses TRBV5-1 with TRBJ1-2, with a tentative D call TRBD1 (5 bases). This CDR3 comprises 13 residues. Trimming took off 2 bases at V and 10 bases at J, with 15 bases between the two ends. Germline CDR1 reads SGHRS; CDR2 reads YFSETQ. CDR3 amino acids: CASSLGGELDYTF. CDR3 sequence (DNA): TGCGCCAGCAGCTTAGGAGGGGAACTTGACTACACCTTC.

CDR3 sequence reads: CASSETAGVQPQHF. CDR3 in DNA: TGTGCCAGCAGTGAGACGGCAGGGGTACAGCCCCAGCATTTT. V gene TRBV2 combines with J gene TRBJ1-5, with D maybe TRBD1 (6 bases). V was cut by 3 bases and J by 7 bases, with 13 bases left in between. CDR3 size: 14 residues. The germline gives CDR1 SNHLY, CDR2 FYNNEI.

This clone was picked up one time. This chain uses TRBV5-1 with TRBJ2-3; D is possibly TRBD1 (5 bases). Trimming pared 5 bases from V and 2 bases from J, leaving 9 bases between. Looked up from germline, CDR1 is SGHRS and CDR2 is YFSETQ. This CDR3 comprises 13 residues. CDR3 sequence reads: CASRQVDTDTQYF. CDR3 sequence (DNA): TGCGCCAGCAGACAGGTCGACACAGATACGCAGTATTTT.

This clone came up once. The CDR3 nucleotides read TGTGCCAGCAGTCCGGGACAGCCAGCTCTAGAGCAGTACTTC. Translating it yields CASSPGQPALEQYF. V gene TRBV6-6 combines with J gene TRBJ2-7, with 7 bases lining up with TRBD1. The CDR3 loop spans 14 amino acids. In germline, CDR1 is MNHNY, CDR2 SVGAGI (reference sequence). V lost 5 bases, J lost 7 bases, and 11 bases stayed unmatched.

A single count supports this clone. The chain carries TRBV29-1 and TRBJ2-7; D perhaps matches TRBD2 (6 bases). V lost 4 bases to trimming and J lost 7 bases, with 20 bases between them. Per the germline V gene, CDR1 is SQVTM and CDR2 is ANQGSEA. The CDR3 sequence is 14 residues long. CDR3: CSVAPRLQAGEQYF. The CDR3 coding sequence is TGCAGCGTTGCCCCACGATTACAGGCGGGGGAGCAGTACTTC.

The V call is TRBV5-6, the J call TRBJ1-6; D may be TRBD1 (6 bases). CDR3 length: 14 residues. The germline V and J ends were trimmed by 4 bases and 5 bases, with 10 bases remaining between them. Germline V gene sequence: CDR1 SGHDT, CDR2 YYEEEE. In DNA, the CDR3 is TGTGCCAGCAGCGCTAGACAGGATAATTCACCCCTCCACTTT. Translation gives CASSARQDNSPLHF.

This clone occurred a few times. This rearrangement joins TRBV18 to TRBJ2-5; TRBD2 is a possible D gene (7 bases). The ends were cut back, 3 bases at V and 4 bases at J, with 12 bases in the middle. Per the germline V gene, CDR1 is KGHSH and CDR2 is LQKENI. The CDR3 is 14 residues long. CDR3 sequence: CASSPPRGAETQYF. Here the CDR3 DNA reads TGTGCCAGCTCACCGCCACGGGGGGCAGAGACCCAGTACTTC. The complete variable domain, with remaining parts taken from reference TRBV18 and TRBJ2-5, reads NAGVMQNPRHLVRRRGQEARLRCSPMKGHSHVYWYRQLPEEGLKFMVYLQKENIIDESGMPKERFSAEFPKEGPSILRIQQVVRGDSAAYFCASSPPRGAETQYFGPGTRLLVL.

The chain is built from TRBV5-8 and TRBJ1-2; TRBD1 agrees at 10 bases. Trimming removed 3 bases from V and 8 bases from J; junction bases left unmatched: 16. The CDR3 length is 17 residues. Looked up from germline, CDR1 is SGHTS and CDR2 is YDEGEE. This CDR3 reads CASSSPGQGLRGNGYTF. The CDR3 region has the DNA TGTGCCAGCAGCTCGCCGGGACAGGGGTTGCGGGGAAACGGCTACACCTTC.

This chain joins TRBV11-2 and TRBJ1-2; D possibly corresponds to TRBD1 (6 bases). The CDR3 runs 13 residues. Trimming took 5 bases from V and 4 from J, leaving 11 bases between them. Germline CDR1 is SGHAT and CDR2 is FQNNGV. CDR3: CASSMDSRYGYTF. As DNA, the CDR3 is TGTGCCAGCAGCATGGACAGCCGCTATGGCTACACCTTC.

This clone appeared a single time. The V call is TRBV3-1 (or the pseudogene TRBV3-2), the J call TRBJ1-1; TRBD1 matches 7 bases. CDR1 and CDR2 from the germline V gene are LGHDT and YNNKEL (reference sequence). The CDR3 is 16 residues long. The V segment lost 4 bases and the J segment 1 base; nucleotides outside the gene matches: 9. Here the CDR3 reads CASSPSERGPNTEAFF. CDR3 nucleotides: TGTGCCAGCAGCCCAAGCGAGAGGGGGCCGAACACTGAAGCTTTCTTT.

In this sample, this clone turned up once. The rearrangement links TRBV5-1 to TRBJ2-3; D may be TRBD1 (6 bases). Germline-derived CDR1 and CDR2 are SGHRS and YFSETQ. The CDR3 runs 16 residues. V was clipped by 4 bases and J by 4 bases, with 19 bases between them. CDR3 nucleotide sequence: TGCGCCAGCAGCCAGGACAGCGCTGCGGAGGCAGATACGCAGTATTTT. Protein sequence: CASSQDSAAEADTQYF.

This clone was detected once. This chain uses TRBV28 with TRBJ1-3; unclear D gene. The germline gives CDR1 MDHEN, CDR2 SYDVKM. Trimming stripped 5 bases from V and 2 bases from J, with 10 bases between. The CDR3 has 14 residues. The CDR3 DNA sequence: TGTGCCAGCAGTACAGTTTCTACTGGAAACACCATATATTTT. Amino acids: CASSTVSTGNTIYF.

This chain connects TRBV14 to TRBJ1-2; 7 positions match TRBD1. This CDR3 has 16 residues. Unmatched junction bases numbered 6, after V lost 2 bases and J lost 0 bases. The germline V gene encodes CDR1 SGHDN and CDR2 FVKESK. The CDR3, as DNA: TGTGCCAGCAGCCAATACCAGGACAGGACTAACTATGGCTACACCTTC. This codes for CASSQYQDRTNYGYTF.

The rearrangement links TRBV6-1 to TRBJ2-3; TRBD1 is a possible D gene (7 bases). The germline V and J ends were trimmed by 1 base and 2 bases, with 16 bases remaining between them. Germline V gene data show CDR1 as MNHNS and CDR2 as SASEGT. The CDR3 covers 17 residues. The CDR3 bases are TGTGCCAGCAGTGAAGGGGGGGCAGGGGGTTCCACAGATACGCAGTATTTT. It codes for CASSEGGAGGSTDTQYF.

V and J are TRBV7-9 and TRBJ1-2; D possibly corresponds to TRBD1 (5 bases). Germline loops: CDR1 SEHNR, CDR2 FQNEAQ (reference sequence). The V end lost 1 base, the J end lost 1 base, and 10 bases lay between the germline ends. CDR3 size: 15 residues. The CDR3 is CASSLDLDSNYGYTF. CDR3 sequence (DNA): TGTGCCAGCAGCTTAGATCTTGACAGTAACTATGGCTACACCTTC.

The gene calls are TRBV7-8 and TRBJ2-1, with TRBD2 as a possible D gene (6 bases). The CDR3 contains 13 residues. Germline assignment: CDR1 SGHVS and CDR2 FQNEAQ. Trimming removed 5 bases from V and 10 bases from J, with 15 bases in between. The CDR3, as DNA: TGTGCCAGCAGCCTAGACGGGGGATCCGAGCAGTTCTTC. Protein: CASSLDGGSEQFF. Full variable domain (remainder filled in from reference TRBV7-8 and TRBJ2-1): GAGVSQSPRYKVAKRGQDVALRCDPISGHVSLFWYQQALGQGPEFLTYFQNEAQLDKSGLPSDRFFAERPEGSVSTLKIQRTQQEDSAVYLCASSLDGGSEQFFGPGTRLTVL.

The CDR3 region has the DNA TGTGCCAGCAGCCCAGTCCCGGGACAGGGGCCCAGTGGGGACACCGGGGAGCTGTTTTTT. Protein: CASSPVPGQGPSGDTGELFF. The rearrangement joins TRBV3-1 (or the pseudogene TRBV3-2) to TRBJ2-2, with 10 bases that match TRBD1. Germline V gene sequence: CDR1 LGHDT, CDR2 YNNKEL (reference sequence). The CDR3 has 20 residues. With 4 bases clipped from V and 3 bases from J, the junction kept 17 bases outside the gene matches.

This clone was detected a few times. The rearrangement joins TRBV7-9 to TRBJ1-1; D gene uncertain. CDR1 and CDR2 (germline): SEHNR, FQNEAQ (reference sequence). The V end lost 2 bases, the J end lost 5 bases, and 21 bases lay between the germline ends. This CDR3 region has 17 residues. In DNA form, the CDR3 reads TGTGCCAGCAGCTTAATCCCGGTTGGGCTTGGAGGGACTGAAGCTTTCTTT. Protein sequence: CASSLIPVGLGGTEAFF.

This chain links TRBV10-3 with TRBJ2-5, with TRBD2 as a possible D gene (5 bases). Per the germline V gene, CDR1 is ENHRY and CDR2 is SYGVKD. There are 12 residues in the CDR3. V was pared by 4 bases and J by 4 bases, with 7 bases between. The CDR3 here is CAISASRETQYF. Written as DNA, the CDR3 is TGTGCCATCAGTGCTAGCCGAGAGACCCAGTACTTC.

The V call is TRBV2, the J call TRBJ1-2; tentatively, D is TRBD1 (6 bases). Trimming took off 6 bases at V and 0 bases at J, with 11 bases between the two ends. The CDR3 loop spans 14 amino acids. Germline V gene sequence: CDR1 SNHLY, CDR2 FYNNEI. The CDR3 nucleotides are TGTGCCAGCAGAGGACAGCCATCTAACTATGGCTACACCTTC. Its translation is CASRGQPSNYGYTF.

The chain joins TRBV7-2 to TRBJ1-6; D is undetermined. The germline V gene encodes CDR1 SGHTA and CDR2 FQGNSA. V gave up 0 bases and J gave up 9 bases, with 12 bases separating them. This CDR3 is 15 amino acids long. The CDR3 is CASSLAGALGSPLHF. As DNA, the CDR3 is TGTGCCAGCAGCTTAGCGGGCGCCTTGGGTTCACCCCTCCACTTT.